This TCR beta chain was observed in a study of Ad26.COV2.S vaccination and SARS-CoV-2 variants. Study-level findings and limits: Reportedly, after vaccination the spike-specific CD8+ and CD4+ T cell responses displayed substantial breadth.

As for treatment: 19 received Ad26.COV2.S at low or high dose, single or two shots; roughly 5 received placebo; per-sample allocation not given. The study sampled participants on day 63 after the first vaccine or placebo injection. This CDR3 spans 13 amino acids. The V and J ends lost 3 bases and 0 bases respectively, with 7 bases between them. Per the germline V gene, CDR1 is GTSNPN and CDR2 is SVGIG (reference sequence). Generated by immunoSEQ multiplex PCR, the TCRdb table keeps only in-frame clones and is missing some. The sample includes roughly 250,000 clones, approximately 88% of them seen just once. In this sample, this clone turned up once. Its antigen remains unknown.

The V gene is TRBV30, the J gene TRBJ2-3, with D possibly TRBD2 on 6 matching bases. The sequencing here drew on peripheral blood, taken in a trial of Ad26.COV2.S vaccine versus placebo. The receptor was derived from a person between 18 and 60 years old who received the Ad26.COV2.S COVID-19 vaccine or a placebo. The CDR3 spells CAWSAGSTDTQYF. The CDR3 DNA is TGTGCCTGGAGCGCGGGGAGCACAGATACGCAGTATTTT.